A selection of T cell receptor beta chains follows, all from one sample in a study of graft-versus-host responses after intestinal transplantation. Repertoires were generated with immunoSEQ multiplex PCR, while TCRdb's copy carries only in-frame clones and drops some. Of 85,000 to 110,000 clones listed, 90% to 95% are singletons. Antigens of these TCRs are unknown. The sequencing here drew on unstimulated CD8+ T cells sorted from spleen or lymph node cells, taken before intestinal transplant. These receptors came from a human donor who received an intestinal transplant. Both conserved end residues are part of each CDR3. Each record gives: clone size, J gene, D gene, V gene, CDR3 DNA, CDR3 protein. The D gene is left open where the match is weak. The size field is filled for only some rows; it gives once, few, many or a size class.

. TRBJ2-3 TRBD2 TRBV4-1 TGCGCCAGCAGCAGGATCACTAGCGCAGATACGCAGTATTTT CASSRITSADTQYF
few TRBJ2-7 . TRBV7-9 TGTGCCAGCAGCTCCTCCAGGGACGAGCAGTACTTC CASSSSRDEQYF
. TRBJ1-1 . TRBV7-9 TGTGCCAGCAGCGGTAGGGGGACTGAAGCTTTCTTT CASSGRGTEAFF
. TRBJ1-1 . TRBV19 TGTGCCAGCCAGGTTAACACTGAAGCTTTCTTT CASQVNTEAFF
. TRBJ2-5 . TRBV5-1 TGCGCCAGCAGCCCGGTGGCCTCGGGATTCCAAGAGACCCAGTACTTC CASSPVASGFQETQYF
. TRBJ2-1 . TRBV2 TGTGCCAGCAGACAGGGATCCTACAATGAGCAGTTCTTC CASRQGSYNEQFF
. TRBJ1-5 TRBD1 TRBV27 TGTGCCAGCAGTCTGACAGGGATAATTCAGCCCCAGCATTTT CASSLTGIIQPQHF
. TRBJ2-1 . TRBV7-9 TGTGCCAGCAGCTCGTCCCTCTCCCGGTTCAGCTCCTACAATGAGCAGTTCTTC CASSSSLSRFSSYNEQFF
. TRBJ1-2 . TRBV4-1 TGCGCCAGCAGCCAAGGAATTCTCTATGGCTACACCTTC CASSQGILYGYTF
. TRBJ2-1 . TRBV7-2 TGTGCCAGCAGCTTCGGCAGGTTTGTGAATGAGCAGTTCTTC CASSFGRFVNEQFF
. TRBJ2-2 . TRBV19 TGTGCCAGTAAATTCGAGAACACCGGGGAGCTGTTTTTT CASKFENTGELFF
. TRBJ2-7 TRBD1 TRBV4-1 TGCGCCAGCAGCCAGGAGGGACAGGGGTTCGACGAGCAGTACTTC CASSQEGQGFDEQYF
. TRBJ1-3 . TRBV2 TGTGCCAGCAGTGAAGTAAGGGGCTCTGGAAACACCATATATTTT CASSEVRGSGNTIYF
. TRBJ2-1 . TRBV5-1 TGCGCCAGCAGCCCCGCCCTAGGAGGTGGGAATGAGCAGTTCTTC CASSPALGGGNEQFF
. TRBJ2-7 . TRBV4-1 TGCGCCAGCAGCCAAGTACGGGGGTCCTCCTACGAGCAGTACTTC CASSQVRGSSYEQYF
. TRBJ2-7 . TRBV6-5 TGTGCCAGTGACTACGAGCAGTACTTC CASDYEQYF
. TRBJ1-1 TRBD1 TRBV11-1 TGTGCCAGCAGCTCTATAGAGACAGGGGTCACTGAAGCTTTCTTT CASSSIETGVTEAFF
. TRBJ2-3 . TRBV11-3 TGTGCCAGCAGCTTCTTGGTGGCCGTAACAGATACGCAGTATTTT CASSFLVAVTDTQYF
once TRBJ2-7 . TRBV5-8 TGTGCCAGCAGCTTGGGGGGTCTGAACTACGGGCAGTACTTC CASSLGGLNYGQYF
. TRBJ2-6 . TRBV9 TGTGCCAGCAGCGTAGACGTCTTTGGGGGACCGATCTCTGGGGCCAACGTCCTGACTTTC CASSVDVFGGPISGANVLTF
. TRBJ2-5 . TRBV6-1 TGTGCCAGCAGTCTGGGGCCGGGGGAGACCCAGTACTTC CASSLGPGETQYF
. TRBJ2-2 TRBD2 TRBV4-2 TGTGCCAGCAGCCAAGGGCTAGCGGGGGCGGCCGGGGAGCTGTTTTTT CASSQGLAGAAGELFF
. TRBJ1-2 . TRBV4-1 TGCGCCAGCAGCCAAGATCGGGGGGGAGGGGCCATCGGCTACACCTTC CASSQDRGGGAIGYTF
. TRBJ1-5 . TRBV28 TGTGCCAGCAGCTCAGGCTCGCAGCCCCAGCATTTT CASSSGSQPQHF
once TRBJ2-1 . TRBV30 TGTGCCGGGGGAACTTACAATGAGCAGTTCTTC CAGGTYNEQFF
. TRBJ2-7 TRBD1 TRBV7-9 TGTGCCAGCAGCTTATCCAGGGGGCGTCCCTACGAGCAGTACTTC CASSLSRGRPYEQYF
. TRBJ2-7 . TRBV4-1 TGCGCCAGCAGCCGATTTACCGGGACGAACTACGAGCAGTACTTC CASSRFTGTNYEQYF
. TRBJ1-1 . TRBV4-2 TGTGCCAGCAGCCCGAACTGGGGGAACACTGAAGCTTTCTTT CASSPNWGNTEAFF
. TRBJ1-6 TRBD1 TRBV19 TGTGCCAGTAACGTGTCAGGGGGTAATTCACCCCTCCACTTT CASNVSGGNSPLHF
. TRBJ2-1 TRBD1 TRBV27 TGTGCCAGCAGTATACAGGGGAGTGGCAATGAGCAGTTCTTC CASSIQGSGNEQFF
. TRBJ1-4 . TRBV9 TGTGCCAGCAGCGACGGGGTTGTTACCTCTAATGAAAAACTGTTTTTT CASSDGVVTSNEKLFF
. TRBJ2-7 . TRBV27 TGTGCCAGCAGTGTAGGACAGAGCTCCTACGAGCAGTACTTC CASSVGQSSYEQYF
few TRBJ2-7 . TRBV7-9 TGTGCCAGCAGCTTAGATGCAGGGATCTACGAGCAGTACTTC CASSLDAGIYEQYF
. TRBJ2-2 . TRBV4-2 TGTGCCAGCAGCCAAGAGGTGTGGGGCCGAAGCACCGGGGAGCTGTTTTTT CASSQEVWGRSTGELFF
. TRBJ2-3 TRBD2 TRBV5-8 TGTGCCAGCAGCGGTCCCCCGGGACTAGCGGGTAGCACAGATACGCAGTATTTT CASSGPPGLAGSTDTQYF
. TRBJ1-1 . TRBV19 TGTGCCAGTAGTATAGATTCGGTCGCCAGACTGTACACTGAAGCTTTCTTT CASSIDSVARLYTEAFF
. TRBJ1-5 . TRBV2 TGTGCCAGCAGGGCCCCATTTAGCAATCAGCCCCAGCATTTT CASRAPFSNQPQHF
. TRBJ1-1 . TRBV6-5 TGTGCCAGCAGTTACGGACCCAATCAAGCTTTCTTT CASSYGPNQAFF
. TRBJ2-3 . TRBV14 TGTGCCAGCAGCCAACTAGTAGCAGATACGCAGTATTTT CASSQLVADTQYF
. TRBJ1-2 . TRBV28 TGTGCCAGCAGCCCCCGGGACAAGTTATACTATGGCTACACCTTC CASSPRDKLYYGYTF
. TRBJ2-7 TRBD1 TRBV27 TGTGCCAGCAGCCGCATCGGGACAGCCTCCTACGAGCAGTACTTC CASSRIGTASYEQYF
. TRBJ1-5 . TRBV19 TGTGCCAGTAGTATGGGGGGAAATCAGCCCCAGCATTTT CASSMGGNQPQHF
. TRBJ2-5 TRBD1 TRBV6-6 TGTGCCAGCGCCTCGCTGACAGGGATTGAGGAGACCCAGTACTTC CASASLTGIEETQYF
. TRBJ1-1 TRBD1 TRBV19 TGTGCCAGTAGTACTCTGACAGGGCTGACTGAAGCTTTCTTT CASSTLTGLTEAFF
. TRBJ2-7 . TRBV29-1 TGCAGCGTACGACTAACTTCCTACGAGCAGTACTTC CSVRLTSYEQYF
. TRBJ2-5 . TRBV7-9 TGTGCCAGCAGCCCCGCTCGGGAACCTGGGGAGACCCAGTACTTC CASSPAREPGETQYF
. TRBJ1-5 TRBD1 TRBV11-3 TGTGCCAGCAGCTTAGACCCGACAGGGGGAAATCAGCCCCAGCATTTT CASSLDPTGGNQPQHF
. TRBJ1-1 . TRBV27 TGTGCCAGCAGTTTATATTCAGAACTGAACACTGAAGCTTTCTTT CASSLYSELNTEAFF
. TRBJ1-5 . TRBV11-3 TGTGCTCTCCGGGCGGGGCTCCCTGGGTCCCAGCATTTT CALRAGLPGSQHF
. TRBJ1-1 . TRBV10-3 TGTGCCATCAGTGATTCCCCACCACGGAACACTGAAGCTTTCTTT CAISDSPPRNTEAFF
. TRBJ2-7 . TRBV30 TGTGCCTGGAGTAATGAGGGATTCTACGAGCAGTACTTC CAWSNEGFYEQYF
. TRBJ2-7 . TRBV6-5 TGTGCCAGCAGTACCCCCCCGGGCGAGCAGTACTTC CASSTPPGEQYF
. TRBJ2-3 . TRBV30 TGTGCCTGGGGCGGAGATACGCAGTATTTT CAWGGDTQYF
. TRBJ2-1 . TRBV4-1 TGCGCCAGCAGCCAAGTGGGGAATGAGCAGTTCTTC CASSQVGNEQFF
. TRBJ1-5 . TRBV7-9 TGTGCAGCTCGATCGACACGGCAGGGGCGAAATCAGCCCCAGCATTTT CAARSTRQGRNQPQHF